This passage covers 19 T cell receptor beta chains from one sample sequenced in a study of OX40 agonist ivuxolimab in advanced cancers. Clones were sequenced by immunoSEQ multiplex PCR, and TCRdb holds only the in-frame ones, with some missing. Among 65,000 to 90,000 clones listed, more than 85% were seen once. Specimen: CD4+ or CD8+ T cells sorted from blood, collected in a trial of the OX40 agonist ivuxolimab. The receptors were sampled from an adult with an advanced solid tumor such as melanoma, head and neck, liver or kidney cancer.

The V call is TRBV5-1, the J call TRBJ2-3, with 13 positions matching TRBD2. The junction had 2 bases not matched to a gene; V was cut back by 3 bases and J by 1 base. The CDR3 runs 16 residues. Germline V CDR1 and CDR2: SGHRS, YFSETQ. This chain's CDR3 is CASSSGLAGGTDTQYF. The DNA for the CDR3 is TGCGCCAGCAGCTCCGGACTAGCGGGAGGCACAGATACGCAGTATTTT.

The chain couples TRBV7-9 to TRBJ1-3; D gene uncertain. V was clipped by 11 bases and J by 8 bases, with 10 bases between them. The CDR3 runs 10 residues. CDR1 is SEHNR and CDR2 is FQNEAQ in the germline V gene (reference sequence). CDR3 sequence reads: CASGRDTIYF. As DNA, the CDR3 is TGTGCCTCCGGGAGGGACACCATATATTTT.

The chain joins TRBV30 to TRBJ1-4, with 8 nucleotides matching TRBD1. Germline assignment: CDR1 GTSNPN and CDR2 SVGIG (reference sequence). The length of the CDR3 is 14 residues. V was clipped by 2 bases and J by 4 bases; unmatched bases: 3. The CDR3 loop reads CAWSTGGDNEKLFF. CDR3 bases: TGTGCCTGGAGTACAGGGGGGGATAATGAAAAACTGTTTTTT.

The chain employs TRBV7-9 and TRBJ1-4, with a possible D match to TRBD1 (5 bases). The CDR3 is 15 residues long. The germline V and J ends were trimmed by 4 bases and 5 bases, with 14 bases remaining between them. Germline V lookup: CDR1 SEHNR, CDR2 FQNEAQ (reference sequence). CDR3 in amino acids: CASSSTGTANEKLFF. The CDR3 region has the DNA TGTGCCAGCAGCTCGACCGGGACGGCGAATGAAAAACTGTTTTTT.

This chain joins TRBV27 and TRBJ1-1; D ambiguous. The CDR3 spans 13 residues. CDR1 MNHEY and CDR2 SMNVEV come from the germline V gene (reference sequence). V lost 6 bases and J 1 base, leaving 9 bases between the germline ends. In nucleotides, the CDR3 is TGTGCCAGCAGCCGCCTCGAGAACACTGAAGCTTTCTTT. Protein product: CASSRLENTEAFF.

This clone was picked up a small number of times. The chain employs TRBV10-1 and TRBJ2-1; possible D gene TRBD1, 6 bases. There are 16 residues in the CDR3. Germline values: CDR1 WNHNN, CDR2 SYGVQD (reference sequence). The V and J ends lost 5 bases and 3 bases respectively, with 17 bases between them. Written as DNA, the CDR3 is TGCGCCAGCAGTTTCTCGACAGGCCTCCTCTACAATGAGCAGTTCTTC. Protein product: CASSFSTGLLYNEQFF.

The chain combines TRBV4-1 with TRBJ2-1, with TRBD2 matching over 8 bases. V lost 2 bases to trimming and J lost 7 bases; unmatched junction nucleotides: 19. CDR1 is MGHRA and CDR2 is YSYEKL in the germline V gene. This CDR3 region has 19 residues. The CDR3 reads CASSQPRGLVAPRGNEQFF. Written as DNA, the CDR3 is TGCGCCAGCAGCCAACCTCGGGGACTAGTGGCCCCCAGGGGAAATGAGCAGTTCTTC.

The chain recombines TRBV28 with TRBJ2-1; D is undetermined. V was trimmed by 5 bases and J by 0 bases, leaving 20 bases between them. The CDR3 runs to 18 residues. The germline V gene has CDR1 MDHEN and CDR2 SYDVKM. For the CDR3, the DNA is TGTGCCAGCAGTCCGCCCCTCCGACCGTGGAGCTCCTACAATGAGCAGTTCTTC. Translation: CASSPPLRPWSSYNEQFF.

V is TRBV6-1 and J is TRBJ1-2, with TRBD1 matching 9 bases. Germline loops: CDR1 MNHNS, CDR2 SASEGT. The CDR3 totals 13 residues. J lost 8 bases, V lost 5 bases, and 6 bases had no gene match. This CDR3 reads CASSPRDRDGYTF. In DNA form, the CDR3 reads TGTGCCAGCAGTCCCCGGGACAGGGACGGCTACACCTTC.

The rearrangement joins TRBV7-2 to TRBJ2-7, with D unclear. Trimming took 1 base from V and 2 from J, leaving 9 bases between them. Germline V gene data show CDR1 as SGHTA and CDR2 as FQGNSA. The CDR3 length is 14 residues. The chain's CDR3 is CASSLGRSPYEQYF. As DNA, the CDR3 is TGTGCCAGCAGCTTAGGACGGAGCCCCTACGAGCAGTACTTC.

The chain links TRBV27 to TRBJ2-5; 7 bases agree with TRBD1. The length of the CDR3 is 13 residues. The V and J ends lost 8 bases and 4 bases, in that order; junction bases with no gene match: 7. Per the germline V gene, CDR1 is MNHEY and CDR2 is SMNVEV (reference sequence). DNA for the CDR3: TGTGCCAGCCGTAGGGGGCCGGCAGAGACCCAGTACTTC. Protein sequence: CASRRGPAETQYF.

The V and J genes are TRBV11-3 and TRBJ1-1; D is possibly TRBD1 (5 bases). Trimming removed 5 bases at V and 6 bases at J, with 10 bases between. This CDR3 has 12 residues. Germline V gene sequence: CDR1 SGHNT, CDR2 YENEEA. CDR3 region: CASSPGKAEAFF. CDR3 DNA: TGTGCCAGCAGCCCAGGGAAGGCTGAAGCTTTCTTT.

This chain connects TRBV11-3 to TRBJ1-1, with a possible D match to TRBD1 (5 bases). The V end was cut by 7 bases, the J end by 4 bases, with 10 bases between. This CDR3 is built from 12 residues. The V gene's germline CDR1 is SGHNT and CDR2 YENEEA. CDR3: CASTGGGTEAFF. In DNA, the CDR3 is TGTGCCAGCACCGGGGGGGGCACTGAAGCTTTCTTT.

This clone appeared a few times. The chain couples TRBV7-2 to TRBJ1-2; 10 bases align to TRBD1. V shed 5 bases and J 3 bases; nucleotides not matched to a gene: 6. Germline lookup yields CDR1 SGHTA and CDR2 FQGNSA. This CDR3 comprises 15 residues. The CDR3 bases are TGTGCCAGCAGCACCCGACAGGGGGCAGACTATGGCTACACCTTC. Amino acid sequence: CASSTRQGADYGYTF.

This chain connects TRBV4-1 to TRBJ2-1; 8 bases are a match to TRBD2. Germline CDR1 is MGHRA and CDR2 is YSYEKL. The CDR3 extends over 17 amino acids. J was trimmed by 3 bases and V by 0 bases; bases with no gene match: 7. The CDR3 region has the DNA TGCGCCAGCAGCCAAGAAGCAAGCGGGAGTTACTACAATGAGCAGTTCTTC. Its protein product is CASSQEASGSYYNEQFF.

The chain links TRBV27 to TRBJ1-2, with TRBD1 as a possible D gene (6 bases). The CDR3 is 12 amino acids. With 6 bases removed from V and 7 bases from J, the gap between germline ends came to 12 bases. Germline lookup yields CDR1 MNHEY and CDR2 SMNVEV (reference sequence). In DNA, the CDR3 is TGTGCCAGCAGCAAGGGGGGGCTTGGCTACACCTTC. Translation: CASSKGGLGYTF.

The chain recombines TRBV6-1 with TRBJ2-5; TRBD2 matches at 14 bases. The CDR3 has 15 residues. The junction had 5 bases not matched to a gene; V was cut back by 7 bases and J by 4 bases. Germline V CDR1 and CDR2: MNHNS, SASEGT. The CDR3 spells CASNRLAGGTETQYF. CDR3 nucleotide sequence: TGTGCCAGCAACCGACTAGCGGGAGGGACAGAGACCCAGTACTTC.

Concerning this clone: A read error may produce the germline difference seen at one junction end. In nucleotides, the CDR3 is TGTGCCAGCAGGGGGCGGTGGGGTGAAAAACTATTTTTT. Translated, it gives CASRGRWGEKLFF. The chain couples TRBV6-5 to TRBJ1-4; weak D call: TRBD1 (5 bases). The CDR3 totals 13 residues. Per germline, CDR1 MNHEY and CDR2 SVGAGI.

The V and J genes are TRBV2 and TRBJ2-1, with 10 bases matching TRBD2. Germline trimming cut 6 bases from V and 6 bases from J; bases unmatched to any gene: 8. Germline V gives CDR1 SNHLY, CDR2 FYNNEI. This CDR3 comprises 15 residues. The CDR3 DNA reads TGTGCCAGCAGCCCCAGACTAGCGGGCATCAATGAGCAGTTCTTC. Its translation is CASSPRLAGINEQFF.